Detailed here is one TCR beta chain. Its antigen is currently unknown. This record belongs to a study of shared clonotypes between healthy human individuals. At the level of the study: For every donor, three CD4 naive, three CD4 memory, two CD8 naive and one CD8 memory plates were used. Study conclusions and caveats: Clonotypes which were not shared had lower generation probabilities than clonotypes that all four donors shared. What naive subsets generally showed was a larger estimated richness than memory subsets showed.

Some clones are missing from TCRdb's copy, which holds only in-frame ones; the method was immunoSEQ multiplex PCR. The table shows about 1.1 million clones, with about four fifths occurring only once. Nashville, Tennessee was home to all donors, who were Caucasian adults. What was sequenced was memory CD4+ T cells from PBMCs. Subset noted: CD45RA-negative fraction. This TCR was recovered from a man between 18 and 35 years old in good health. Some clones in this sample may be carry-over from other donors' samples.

The DNA for the CDR3 is TGTGCCAGCAGCGTAGTGCCTAGCGGAGATACGCAGTATTTT. It translates to CASSVVPSGDTQYF. V usage is TRBV9 and J usage is TRBJ2-3; 7 positions agree with TRBD2. The V gene end was trimmed by 0 bases and the J gene end by 5 bases; junction bases not matched to a gene: 3. Germline V gene sequence: CDR1 SGDLS, CDR2 YYNGEE. CDR3 length: 14 amino acids. The entire variable domain, with the rest obtained from reference TRBV9 and TRBJ2-3, is as follows: DSGVTQTPKHLITATGQRVTLRCSPRSGDLSVYWYQQSLDQGLQFLIQYYNGEERAKGNILERFSAQQFPDLHSELNLSSLELGDSALYFCASSVVPSGDTQYFGPGTRLTVL.